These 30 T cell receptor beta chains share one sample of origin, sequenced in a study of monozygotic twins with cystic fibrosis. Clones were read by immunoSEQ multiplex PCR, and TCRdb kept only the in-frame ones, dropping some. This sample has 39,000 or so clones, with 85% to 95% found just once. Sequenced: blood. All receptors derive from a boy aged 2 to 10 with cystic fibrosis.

The CDR3 loop reads CASSERVGGMNTEAFF. DNA of the CDR3: TGTGCCAGCAGTGAAAGGGTGGGGGGTATGAACACTGAAGCTTTCTTT. The chain couples TRBV2 to TRBJ1-1; possibly TRBD1 for D (5 bases). Germline lookup yields CDR1 SNHLY and CDR2 FYNNEI. There are 16 residues in the CDR3. The V gene lost 2 bases and the J gene lost 0 bases, with 13 bases spanning the gap.

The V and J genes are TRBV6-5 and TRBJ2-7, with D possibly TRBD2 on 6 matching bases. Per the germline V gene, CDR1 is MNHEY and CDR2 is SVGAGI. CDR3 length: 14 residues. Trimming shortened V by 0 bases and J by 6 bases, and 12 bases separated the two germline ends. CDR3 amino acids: CASSYSGGVGEQYF. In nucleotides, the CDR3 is TGTGCCAGCAGTTACTCGGGCGGGGTCGGCGAGCAGTACTTC.

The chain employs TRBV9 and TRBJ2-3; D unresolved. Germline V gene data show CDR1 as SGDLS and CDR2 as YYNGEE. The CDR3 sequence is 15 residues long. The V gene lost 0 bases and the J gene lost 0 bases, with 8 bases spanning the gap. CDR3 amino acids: CASSVDSPSTDTQYF. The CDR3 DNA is TGTGCCAGCAGCGTAGACAGTCCTAGCACAGATACGCAGTATTTT.

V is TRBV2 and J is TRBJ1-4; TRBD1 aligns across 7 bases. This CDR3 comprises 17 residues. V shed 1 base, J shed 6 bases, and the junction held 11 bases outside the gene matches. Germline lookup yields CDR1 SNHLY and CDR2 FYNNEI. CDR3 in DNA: TGTGCCAGCAGTGAAGGGGGCAGGAAGGGGACAGATGAAAAACTGTTTTTT. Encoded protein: CASSEGGRKGTDEKLFF.

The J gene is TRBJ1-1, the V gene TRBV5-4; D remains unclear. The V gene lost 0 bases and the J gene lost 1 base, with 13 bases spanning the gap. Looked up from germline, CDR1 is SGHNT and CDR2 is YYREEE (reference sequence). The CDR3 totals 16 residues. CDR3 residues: CASSLASNIPNTEAFF. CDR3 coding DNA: TGTGCCAGCAGCTTGGCGTCAAATATCCCGAACACTGAAGCTTTCTTT.

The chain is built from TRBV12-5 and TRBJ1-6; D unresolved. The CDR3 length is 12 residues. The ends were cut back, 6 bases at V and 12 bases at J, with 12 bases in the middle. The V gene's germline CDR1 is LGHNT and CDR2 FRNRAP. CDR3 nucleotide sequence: TGTGCTAGTGGCTACGATTCACGACCCCTCCACTTT. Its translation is CASGYDSRPLHF.

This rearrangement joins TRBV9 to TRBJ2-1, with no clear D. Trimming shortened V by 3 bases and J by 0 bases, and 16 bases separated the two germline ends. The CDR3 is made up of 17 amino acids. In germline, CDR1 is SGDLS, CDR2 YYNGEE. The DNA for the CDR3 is TGTGCCAGCAGCGCAGCATCCGTATGGATCTCCTACAATGAGCAGTTCTTC. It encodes CASSAASVWISYNEQFF.

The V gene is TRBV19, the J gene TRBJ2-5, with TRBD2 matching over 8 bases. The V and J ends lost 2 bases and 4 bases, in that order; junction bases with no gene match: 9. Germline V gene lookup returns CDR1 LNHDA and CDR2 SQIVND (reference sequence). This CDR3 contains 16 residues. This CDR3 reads CASSIKGRGGGETQYF. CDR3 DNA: TGTGCCAGTAGTATAAAGGGACGGGGGGGCGGAGAGACCCAGTACTTC.

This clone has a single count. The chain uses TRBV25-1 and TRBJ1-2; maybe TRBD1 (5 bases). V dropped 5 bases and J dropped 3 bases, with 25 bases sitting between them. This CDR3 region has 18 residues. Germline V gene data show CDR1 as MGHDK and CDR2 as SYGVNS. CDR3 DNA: TGTGCCAGCAGTCCCGGGACGGGTGTTTATGGACAAGACTATGGCTACACCTTC. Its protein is CASSPGTGVYGQDYGYTF.

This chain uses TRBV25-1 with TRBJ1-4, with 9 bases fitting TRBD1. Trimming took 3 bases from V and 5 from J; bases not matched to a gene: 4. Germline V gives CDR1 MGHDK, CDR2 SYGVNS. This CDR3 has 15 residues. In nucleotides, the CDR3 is TGTGCCAGCAGTGATTGGACAGGGGTAAATGAAAAACTGTTTTTT. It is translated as CASSDWTGVNEKLFF.

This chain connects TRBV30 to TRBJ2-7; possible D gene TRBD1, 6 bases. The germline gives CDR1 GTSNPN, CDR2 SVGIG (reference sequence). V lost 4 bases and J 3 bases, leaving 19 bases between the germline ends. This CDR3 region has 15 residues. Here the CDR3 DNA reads TGTGCCTGGACTCCCCCCTCCGGACAGTTCTACGAGCAGTACTTC. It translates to CAWTPPSGQFYEQYF.

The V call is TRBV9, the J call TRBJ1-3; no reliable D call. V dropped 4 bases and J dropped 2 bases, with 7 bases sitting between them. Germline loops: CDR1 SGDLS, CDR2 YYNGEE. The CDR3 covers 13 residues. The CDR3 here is CASSPSPGNTIYF. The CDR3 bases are TGTGCCAGCAGCCCGAGTCCTGGAAACACCATATATTTT.

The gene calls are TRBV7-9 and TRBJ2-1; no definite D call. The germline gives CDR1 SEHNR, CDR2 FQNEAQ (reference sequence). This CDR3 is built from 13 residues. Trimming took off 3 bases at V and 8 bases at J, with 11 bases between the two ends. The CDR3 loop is CASSFVLTYEQFF. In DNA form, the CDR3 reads TGTGCCAGCAGCTTCGTCCTTACATATGAGCAGTTCTTC.

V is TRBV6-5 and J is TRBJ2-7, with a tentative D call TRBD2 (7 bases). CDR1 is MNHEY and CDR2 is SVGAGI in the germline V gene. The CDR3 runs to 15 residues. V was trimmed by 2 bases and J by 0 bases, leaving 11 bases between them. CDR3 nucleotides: TGTGCCAGCAGTTACCGGGGGGCGGACTCCTACGAGCAGTACTTC. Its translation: CASSYRGADSYEQYF.

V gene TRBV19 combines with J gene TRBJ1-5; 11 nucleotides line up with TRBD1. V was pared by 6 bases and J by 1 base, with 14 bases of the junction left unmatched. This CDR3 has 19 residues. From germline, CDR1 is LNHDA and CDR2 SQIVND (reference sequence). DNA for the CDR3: TGTGCCAGTAGGACCAGGACAGGGGGCGATCGGGAAAGCAATCAGCCCCAGCATTTT. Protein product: CASRTRTGGDRESNQPQHF.

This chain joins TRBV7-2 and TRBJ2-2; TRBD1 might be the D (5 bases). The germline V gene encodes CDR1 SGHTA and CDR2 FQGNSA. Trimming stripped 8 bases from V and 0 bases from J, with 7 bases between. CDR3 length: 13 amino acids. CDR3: CASLGPNTGELFF. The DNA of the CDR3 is TGTGCCAGCTTGGGGCCGAACACCGGGGAGCTGTTTTTT.

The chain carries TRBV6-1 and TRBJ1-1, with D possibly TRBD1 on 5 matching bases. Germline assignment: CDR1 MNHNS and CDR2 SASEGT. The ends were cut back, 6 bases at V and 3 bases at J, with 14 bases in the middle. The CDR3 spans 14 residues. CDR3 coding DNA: TGTGCCAGCAGCTCAGGGACCTTGGACACTGAAGCTTTCTTT. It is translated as CASSSGTLDTEAFF.

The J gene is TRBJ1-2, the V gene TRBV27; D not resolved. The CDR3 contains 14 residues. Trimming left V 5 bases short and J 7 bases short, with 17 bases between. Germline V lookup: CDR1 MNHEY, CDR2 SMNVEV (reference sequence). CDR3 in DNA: TGTGCCAGCAGTCTAGCGGGTAGCTTAGGTGGCTACACCTTC. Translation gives CASSLAGSLGGYTF.

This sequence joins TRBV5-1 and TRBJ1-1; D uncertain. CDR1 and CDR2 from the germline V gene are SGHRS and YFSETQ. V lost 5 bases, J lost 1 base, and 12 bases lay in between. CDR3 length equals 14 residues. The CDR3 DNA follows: TGCGCCAGCAGAAACCCGGGAGAGAACACTGAAGCTTTCTTT. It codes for CASRNPGENTEAFF.

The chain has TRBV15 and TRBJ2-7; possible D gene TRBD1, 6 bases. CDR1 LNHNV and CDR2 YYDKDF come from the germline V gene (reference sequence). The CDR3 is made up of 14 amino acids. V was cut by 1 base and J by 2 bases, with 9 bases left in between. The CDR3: CATSRVSGAYEQYF. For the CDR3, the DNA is TGTGCCACCAGCAGAGTTTCAGGGGCCTACGAGCAGTACTTC.

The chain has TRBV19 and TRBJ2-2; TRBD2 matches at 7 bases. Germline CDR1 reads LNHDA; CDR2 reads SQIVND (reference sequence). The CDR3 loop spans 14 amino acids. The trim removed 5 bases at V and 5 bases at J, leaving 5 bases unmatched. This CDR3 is CASSLRGVTGELFF. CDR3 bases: TGTGCCAGTAGTTTACGGGGGGTGACCGGGGAGCTGTTTTTT. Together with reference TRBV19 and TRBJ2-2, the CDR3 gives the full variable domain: DGGITQSPKYLFRKEGQNVTLSCEQNLNHDAMYWYRQDPGQGLRLIYYSQIVNDFQKGDIAEGYSVSREKKESFPLTVTSAQKNPTAFYLCASSLRGVTGELFFGEGSRLTVL.

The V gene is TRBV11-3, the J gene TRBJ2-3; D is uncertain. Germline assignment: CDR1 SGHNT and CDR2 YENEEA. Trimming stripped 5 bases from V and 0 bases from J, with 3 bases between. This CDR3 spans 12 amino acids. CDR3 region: CASSPSTDTQYF. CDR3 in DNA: TGTGCCAGCAGCCCTAGCACAGATACGCAGTATTTT.

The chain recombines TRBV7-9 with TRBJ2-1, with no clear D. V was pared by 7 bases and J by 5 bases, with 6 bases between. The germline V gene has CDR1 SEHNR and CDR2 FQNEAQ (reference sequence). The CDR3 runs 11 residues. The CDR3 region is CASTLDNEQFF. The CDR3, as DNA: TGTGCCAGCACCCTAGACAATGAGCAGTTCTTC.

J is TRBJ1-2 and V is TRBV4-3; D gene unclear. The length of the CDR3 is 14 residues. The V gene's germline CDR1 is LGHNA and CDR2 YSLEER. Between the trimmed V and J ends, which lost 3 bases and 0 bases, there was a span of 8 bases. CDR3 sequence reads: CASSQGPSNYGYTF. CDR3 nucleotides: TGCGCCAGCAGCCAGGGCCCCTCTAACTATGGCTACACCTTC.

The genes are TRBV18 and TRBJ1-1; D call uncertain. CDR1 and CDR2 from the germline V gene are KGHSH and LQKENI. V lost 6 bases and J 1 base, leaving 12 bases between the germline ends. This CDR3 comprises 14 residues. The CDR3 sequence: CASSPVTGNTEAFF. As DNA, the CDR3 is TGTGCCAGCTCCCCCGTGACGGGGAACACTGAAGCTTTCTTT.

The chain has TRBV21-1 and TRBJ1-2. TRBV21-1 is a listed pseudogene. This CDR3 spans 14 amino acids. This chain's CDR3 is CASSKTGSTYGYTF. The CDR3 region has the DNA TGTGCCAGCAGCAAAACGGGCAGTACCTATGGCTACACCTTC.

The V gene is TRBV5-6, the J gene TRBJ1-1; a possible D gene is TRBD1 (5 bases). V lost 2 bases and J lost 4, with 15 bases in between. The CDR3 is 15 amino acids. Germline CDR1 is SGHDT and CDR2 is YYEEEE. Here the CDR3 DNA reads TGTGCCAGCAGCTTTGGAGGGGCGAGCTCCACTGAAGCTTTCTTT. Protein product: CASSFGGASSTEAFF.

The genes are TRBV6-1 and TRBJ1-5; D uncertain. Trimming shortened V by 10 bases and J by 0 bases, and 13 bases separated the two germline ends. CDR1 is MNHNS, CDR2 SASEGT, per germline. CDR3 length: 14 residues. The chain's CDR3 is CATAGPYSNQPQHF. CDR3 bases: TGTGCCACCGCCGGTCCTTATAGCAATCAGCCCCAGCATTTT.

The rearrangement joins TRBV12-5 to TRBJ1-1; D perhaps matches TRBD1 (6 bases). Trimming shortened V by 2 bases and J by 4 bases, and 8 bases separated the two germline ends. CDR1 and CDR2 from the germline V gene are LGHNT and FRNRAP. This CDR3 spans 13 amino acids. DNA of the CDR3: TGTGCTAGTGGTTTGAGAGGGGGCACTGAAGCTTTCTTT. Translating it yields CASGLRGGTEAFF. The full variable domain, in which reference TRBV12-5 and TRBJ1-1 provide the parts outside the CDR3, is DARVTQTPRHKVTEMGQEVTMRCQPILGHNTVFWYRQTMMQGLELLAYFRNRAPLDDSGMPKDRFSAEMPDATLATLKIQPSEPRDSAVYFCASGLRGGTEAFFGQGTRLTVV.

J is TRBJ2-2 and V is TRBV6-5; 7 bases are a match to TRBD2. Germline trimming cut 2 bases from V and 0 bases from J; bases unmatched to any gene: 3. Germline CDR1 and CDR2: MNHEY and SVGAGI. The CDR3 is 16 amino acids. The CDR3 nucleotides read TGTGCCAGCAGTTACGGAGCGGGGCCGAACACCGGGGAGCTGTTTTTT. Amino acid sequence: CASSYGAGPNTGELFF.